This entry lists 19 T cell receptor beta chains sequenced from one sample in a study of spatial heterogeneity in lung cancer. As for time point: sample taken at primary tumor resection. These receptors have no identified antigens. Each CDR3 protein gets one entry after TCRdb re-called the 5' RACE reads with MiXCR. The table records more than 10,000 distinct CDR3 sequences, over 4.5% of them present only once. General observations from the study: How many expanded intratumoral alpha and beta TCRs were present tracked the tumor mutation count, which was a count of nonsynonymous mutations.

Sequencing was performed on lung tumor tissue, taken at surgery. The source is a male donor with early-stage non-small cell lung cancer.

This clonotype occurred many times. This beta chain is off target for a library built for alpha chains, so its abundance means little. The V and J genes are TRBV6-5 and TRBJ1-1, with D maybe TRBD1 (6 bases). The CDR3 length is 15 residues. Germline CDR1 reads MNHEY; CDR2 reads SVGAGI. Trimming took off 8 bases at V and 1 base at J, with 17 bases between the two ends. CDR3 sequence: CASLRTGTPNTEAFF. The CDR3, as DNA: TGTGCCAGCTTGCGTACCGGGACACCGAACACTGAAGCTTTCTTT.

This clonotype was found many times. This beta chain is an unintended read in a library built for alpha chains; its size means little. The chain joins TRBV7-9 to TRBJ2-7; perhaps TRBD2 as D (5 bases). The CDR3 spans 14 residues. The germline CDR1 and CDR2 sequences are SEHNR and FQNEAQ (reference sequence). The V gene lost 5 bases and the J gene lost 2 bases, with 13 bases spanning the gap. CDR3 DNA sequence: TGTGCCAGCAGCCAACAAGGACTTGCCTACGAGCAGTACTTC. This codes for CASSQQGLAYEQYF.

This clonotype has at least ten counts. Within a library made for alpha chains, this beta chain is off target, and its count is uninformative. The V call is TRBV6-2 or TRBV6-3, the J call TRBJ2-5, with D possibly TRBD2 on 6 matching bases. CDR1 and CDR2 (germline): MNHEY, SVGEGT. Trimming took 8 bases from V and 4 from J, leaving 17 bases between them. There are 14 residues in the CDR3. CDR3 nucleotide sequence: TGTGCCAGCCGCAAAAGGAGGGTTGCAGAGACCCAGTACTTC. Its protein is CASRKRRVAETQYF.

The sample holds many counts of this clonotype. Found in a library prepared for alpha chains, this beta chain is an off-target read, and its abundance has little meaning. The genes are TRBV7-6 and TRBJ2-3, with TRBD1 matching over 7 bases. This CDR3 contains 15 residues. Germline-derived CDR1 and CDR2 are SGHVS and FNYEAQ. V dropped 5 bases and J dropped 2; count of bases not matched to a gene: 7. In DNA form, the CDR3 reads TGTGCCAGCAGCCCTAGGACAGGCTACACAGATACGCAGTATTTT. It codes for CASSPRTGYTDTQYF.

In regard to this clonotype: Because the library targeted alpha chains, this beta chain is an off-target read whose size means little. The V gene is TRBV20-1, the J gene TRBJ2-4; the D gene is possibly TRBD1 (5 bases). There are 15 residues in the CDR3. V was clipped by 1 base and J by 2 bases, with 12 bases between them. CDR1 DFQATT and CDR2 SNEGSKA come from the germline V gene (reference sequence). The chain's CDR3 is CSARVGRAPKNIQYF. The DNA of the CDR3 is TGCAGTGCTAGAGTCGGCAGGGCCCCCAAAAACATTCAGTACTTC.

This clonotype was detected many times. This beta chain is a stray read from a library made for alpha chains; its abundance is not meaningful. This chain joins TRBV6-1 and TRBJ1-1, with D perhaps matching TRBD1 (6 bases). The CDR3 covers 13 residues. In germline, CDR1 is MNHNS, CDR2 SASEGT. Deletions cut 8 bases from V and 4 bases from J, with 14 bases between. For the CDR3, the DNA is TGTGCCAGCGTTATCGGGACACCCACTGAAGCTTTCTTT. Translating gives CASVIGTPTEAFF.

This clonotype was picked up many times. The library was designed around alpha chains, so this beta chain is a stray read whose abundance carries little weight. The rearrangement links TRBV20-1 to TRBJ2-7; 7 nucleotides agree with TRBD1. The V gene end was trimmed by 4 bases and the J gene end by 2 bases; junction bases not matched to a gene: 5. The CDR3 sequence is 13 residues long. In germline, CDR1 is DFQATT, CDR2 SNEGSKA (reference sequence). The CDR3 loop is CSANRDSPYEQYF. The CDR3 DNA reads TGCAGTGCTAACCGGGACAGTCCCTACGAGCAGTACTTC.

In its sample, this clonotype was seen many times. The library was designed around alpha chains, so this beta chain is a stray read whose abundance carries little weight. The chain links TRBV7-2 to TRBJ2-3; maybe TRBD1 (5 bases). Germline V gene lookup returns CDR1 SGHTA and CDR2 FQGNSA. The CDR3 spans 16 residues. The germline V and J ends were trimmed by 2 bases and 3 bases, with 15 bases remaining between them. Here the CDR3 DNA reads TGTGCCAGCAGCTTAAGCAGGACAATAGTGACAGATACGCAGTATTTT. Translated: CASSLSRTIVTDTQYF.

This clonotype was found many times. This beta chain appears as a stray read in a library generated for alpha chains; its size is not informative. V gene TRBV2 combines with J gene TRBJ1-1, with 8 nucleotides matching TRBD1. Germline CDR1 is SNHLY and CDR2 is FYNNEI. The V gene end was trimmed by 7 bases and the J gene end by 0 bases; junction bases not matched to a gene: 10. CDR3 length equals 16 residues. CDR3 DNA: TGTGCCAGCACCAGAAGACAGGGGAGGATGAACACTGAAGCTTTCTTT. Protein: CASTRRQGRMNTEAFF.

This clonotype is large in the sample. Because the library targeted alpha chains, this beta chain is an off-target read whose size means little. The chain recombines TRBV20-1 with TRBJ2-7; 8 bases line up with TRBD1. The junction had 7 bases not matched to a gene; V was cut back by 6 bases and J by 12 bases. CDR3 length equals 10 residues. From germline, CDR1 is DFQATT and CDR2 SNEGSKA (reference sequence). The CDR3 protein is CSAIGTGLYF. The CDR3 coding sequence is TGCAGTGCCATTGGGACAGGACTGTACTTC.

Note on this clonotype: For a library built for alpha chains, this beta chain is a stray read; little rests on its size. The CDR3 loop is CASSFSSYNEQFF. Written as DNA, the CDR3 is TGTGCCAGCTCATTTAGCTCCTACAATGAGCAGTTCTTC. The chain joins TRBV18 to TRBJ2-1; D is ambiguous. V lost 5 bases and J lost 0, with 5 bases in between. Germline V CDR1 and CDR2: KGHSH, LQKENI. This CDR3 comprises 13 residues.

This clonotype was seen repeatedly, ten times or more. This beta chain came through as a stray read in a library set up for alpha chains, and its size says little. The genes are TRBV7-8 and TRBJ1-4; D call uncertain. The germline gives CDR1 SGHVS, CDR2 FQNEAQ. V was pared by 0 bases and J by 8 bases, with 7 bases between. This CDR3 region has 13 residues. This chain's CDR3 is CASSLAGGEKLFF. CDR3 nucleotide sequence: TGTGCCAGCAGCTTAGCCGGAGGCGAAAAACTGTTTTTT.

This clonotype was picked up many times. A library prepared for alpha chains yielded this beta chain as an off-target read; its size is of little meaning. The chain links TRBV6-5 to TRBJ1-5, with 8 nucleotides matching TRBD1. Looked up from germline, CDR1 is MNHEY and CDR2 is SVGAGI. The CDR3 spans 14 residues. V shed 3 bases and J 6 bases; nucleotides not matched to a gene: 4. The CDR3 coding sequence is TGTGCCAGCAGTTATTCAGGGGGCGGTCAGCCCCAGCATTTT. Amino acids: CASSYSGGGQPQHF.

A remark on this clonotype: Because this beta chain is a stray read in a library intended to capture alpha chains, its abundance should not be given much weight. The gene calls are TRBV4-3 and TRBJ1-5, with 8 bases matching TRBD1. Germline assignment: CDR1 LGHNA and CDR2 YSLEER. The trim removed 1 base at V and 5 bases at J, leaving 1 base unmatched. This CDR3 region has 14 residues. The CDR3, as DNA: TGCGCCAGCAGCCAAGGGACAGGGTATCAGCCCCAGCATTTT. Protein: CASSQGTGYQPQHF.

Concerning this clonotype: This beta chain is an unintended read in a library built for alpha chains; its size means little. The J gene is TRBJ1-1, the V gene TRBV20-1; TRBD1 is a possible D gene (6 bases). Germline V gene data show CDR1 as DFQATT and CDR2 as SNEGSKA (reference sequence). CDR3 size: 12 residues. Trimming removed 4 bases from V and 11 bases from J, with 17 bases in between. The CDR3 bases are TGCAGTGCTACAGGGCACACAGGGATGGCTTTCTTT. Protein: CSATGHTGMAFF.

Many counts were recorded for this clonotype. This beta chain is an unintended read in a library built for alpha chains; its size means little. The CDR3 DNA follows: TGTGCCAGCAGCTCTCTAGCGGGGGGTTCTGATACGCAGTATTTT. Translation gives CASSSLAGGSDTQYF. The genes are TRBV11-3 and TRBJ2-3; TRBD2 matches at 11 bases. There are 15 residues in the CDR3. The J segment lost 6 bases and the V segment lost 4 bases, leaving 6 bases of the junction unmatched. Germline V CDR1 and CDR2: SGHNT, YENEEA. Combining the CDR3 with reference TRBV11-3 and TRBJ2-3 gives the whole variable domain EAGVVQSPRYKIIEKKQPVAFWCNPISGHNTLYWYLQNLGQGPELLIRYENEEAVDDSQLPKDRFSAERLKGVDSTLKIQPAELGDSAVYLCASSSLAGGSDTQYFGPGTRLTVL.

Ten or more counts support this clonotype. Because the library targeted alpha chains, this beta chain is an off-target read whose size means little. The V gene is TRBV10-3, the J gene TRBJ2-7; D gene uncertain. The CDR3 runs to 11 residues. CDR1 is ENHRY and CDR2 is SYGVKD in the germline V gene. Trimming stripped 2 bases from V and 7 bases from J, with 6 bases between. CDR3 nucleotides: TGTGCCATCAGTGAGACCGAAGAGCAGTACTTC. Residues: CAISETEEQYF.

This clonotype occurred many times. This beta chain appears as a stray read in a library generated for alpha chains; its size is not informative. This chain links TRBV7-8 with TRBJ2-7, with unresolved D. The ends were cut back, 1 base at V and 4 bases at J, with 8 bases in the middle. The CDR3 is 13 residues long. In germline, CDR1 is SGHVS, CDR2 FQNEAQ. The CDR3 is CASSLVQAYEQYF. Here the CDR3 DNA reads TGTGCCAGCAGCTTAGTCCAGGCGTACGAGCAGTACTTC.

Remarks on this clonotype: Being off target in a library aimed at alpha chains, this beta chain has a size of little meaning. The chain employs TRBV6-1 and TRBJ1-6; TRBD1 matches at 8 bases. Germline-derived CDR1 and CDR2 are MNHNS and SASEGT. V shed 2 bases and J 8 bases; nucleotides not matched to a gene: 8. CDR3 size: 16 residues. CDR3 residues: CASSELRAGGDSPLHF. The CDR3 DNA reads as TGTGCCAGCAGTGAACTCAGGGCAGGGGGCGATTCACCCCTCCACTTT.